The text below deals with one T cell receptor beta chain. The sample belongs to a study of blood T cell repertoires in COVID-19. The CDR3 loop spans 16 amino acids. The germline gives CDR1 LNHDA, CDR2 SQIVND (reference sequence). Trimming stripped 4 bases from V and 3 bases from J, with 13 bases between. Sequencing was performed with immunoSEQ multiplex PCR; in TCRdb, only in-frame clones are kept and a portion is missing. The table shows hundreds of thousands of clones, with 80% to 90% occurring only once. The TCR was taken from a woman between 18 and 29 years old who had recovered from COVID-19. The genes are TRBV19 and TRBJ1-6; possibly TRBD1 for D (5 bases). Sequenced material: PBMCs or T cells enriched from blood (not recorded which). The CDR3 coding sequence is TGTGCCAGTAGTAGCCTCAATAGGGGCTATAATTCACCCCTCCACTTT. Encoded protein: CASSSLNRGYNSPLHF.